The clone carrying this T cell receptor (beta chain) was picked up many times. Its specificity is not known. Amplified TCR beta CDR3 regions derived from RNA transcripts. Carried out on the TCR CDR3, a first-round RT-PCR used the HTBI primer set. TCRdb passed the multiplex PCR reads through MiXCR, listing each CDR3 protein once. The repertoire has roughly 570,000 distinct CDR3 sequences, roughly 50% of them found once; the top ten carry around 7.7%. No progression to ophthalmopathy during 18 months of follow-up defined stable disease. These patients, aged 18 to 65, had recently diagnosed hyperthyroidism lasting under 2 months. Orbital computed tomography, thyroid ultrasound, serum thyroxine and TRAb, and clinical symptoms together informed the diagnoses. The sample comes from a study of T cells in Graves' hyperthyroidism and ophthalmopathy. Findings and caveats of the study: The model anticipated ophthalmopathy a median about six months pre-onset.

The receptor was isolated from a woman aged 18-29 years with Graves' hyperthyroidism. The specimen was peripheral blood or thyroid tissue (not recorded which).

The CDR3 DNA is TGTGCCACCATGGGGGATGGGGGGGCTCAGCCCCAGCATTTT. It is translated as CATMGDGGAQPQHF. V and J are TRBV24-1 and TRBJ1-5; maybe TRBD1 (6 bases). CDR1 is KGHDR, CDR2 SFDVKD, per germline. The CDR3 sequence is 14 residues long. The V gene lost 8 bases and the J gene lost 6 bases, with 16 bases spanning the gap.